The next 18 T cell receptor beta chains were all read from a single sample in a study of T cell responses to AZD1222 COVID-19 vaccine. This table comes from immunoSEQ multiplex PCR, and its TCRdb copy is limited to in-frame clones, with some not included. The sample contains fewer than 85,000 clones, roughly 90% of which appear only once. The sample consisted of peripheral blood, taken on day 0 of AZD1222 vaccination. These receptors came from an adult in good health.

This clone is a singleton in its sample. V is TRBV4-3 and J is TRBJ1-3; 10 nucleotides line up with TRBD1. With 1 base clipped from V and 4 bases from J, the junction kept 7 bases outside the gene matches. Germline assignment: CDR1 LGHNA and CDR2 YSLEER. The CDR3 is 17 amino acids. This chain's CDR3 is CASSQAPGQGLGNTIYF. Written as DNA, the CDR3 is TGCGCCAGCAGCCAAGCCCCGGGACAGGGGTTGGGAAACACCATATATTTT.

As for this clone: This specimen includes other DNA sequences encoding the same CDR3. The rearrangement joins TRBV12-3 or TRBV12-4 to TRBJ2-5; D remains ambiguous. Trimming took off 2 bases at V and 4 bases at J, with 2 bases between the two ends. The CDR3 extends over 11 amino acids. CDR3 sequence reads: CASSLRETQYF. The CDR3 bases are TGTGCCAGCAGTTTACGAGAGACCCAGTACTTC.

This chain joins TRBV9 and TRBJ1-4, with TRBD1 matching over 7 bases. CDR1 is SGDLS and CDR2 is YYNGEE in the germline V gene. There are 12 residues in the CDR3. With 5 bases clipped from V and 13 bases from J, the junction kept 8 bases outside the gene matches. Here the CDR3 reads CASSETGSVLFF. The CDR3 DNA is TGTGCCAGCAGTGAGACAGGGTCGGTACTGTTTTTT.

This clone was recorded a few times. V is TRBV13 and J is TRBJ2-1, with 8 bases fitting TRBD1. Trimming cost V 5 bases and J 2 bases; bases outside gene matches: 17. Germline lookup yields CDR1 PRHDT and CDR2 FYEKMQ (reference sequence). The CDR3 length is 19 residues. The CDR3 sequence is CASSPGQGIDIVAYNEQFF. The DNA for the CDR3 is TGTGCCAGCAGCCCCGGACAGGGCATTGACATCGTCGCCTACAATGAGCAGTTCTTC.

This clone was detected only a few times. V usage is TRBV14 and J usage is TRBJ2-5; the D is unclear. There are 13 residues in the CDR3. V gave up 0 bases and J gave up 0 bases, with 2 bases separating them. The V gene's germline CDR1 is SGHDN and CDR2 FVKESK. CDR3 in amino acids: CASSQDYQETQYF. CDR3 bases: TGTGCCAGCAGCCAAGATTACCAAGAGACCCAGTACTTC.

This clone was detected only once. V usage is TRBV7-3 and J usage is TRBJ2-2; D may be TRBD1 (5 bases). Germline CDR1 is SGHTA and CDR2 is FQGTGA. Between the trimmed V and J ends, which lost 1 base and 0 bases, there was a span of 18 bases. The CDR3 totals 19 residues. In DNA form, the CDR3 reads TGTGCCAGCAGCTTAAATCCCCAAGTAGCAGGGACGAACACCGGGGAGCTGTTTTTT. This codes for CASSLNPQVAGTNTGELFF.

This chain joins TRBV6-4 and TRBJ2-1, with 12 bases identical to TRBD2. The CDR3 consists of 16 residues. Germline V gene lookup returns CDR1 MRHNA and CDR2 SNTAGT. V shed 2 bases and J 4 bases; nucleotides not matched to a gene: 3. CDR3 amino acids: CASSDTLAGGYNEQFF. As DNA, the CDR3 is TGTGCCAGCAGTGACACTCTAGCGGGAGGGTACAATGAGCAGTTCTTC.

The chain has TRBV2 and TRBJ1-5; D call uncertain. Germline V gene sequence: CDR1 SNHLY, CDR2 FYNNEI. The CDR3 length is 14 residues. The ends were cut back, 0 bases at V and 5 bases at J, with 8 bases in the middle. CDR3 residues: CASSEAPADQPQHF. CDR3 bases: TGTGCCAGCAGTGAAGCGCCGGCTGATCAGCCCCAGCATTTT.

This rearrangement joins TRBV5-1 to TRBJ1-4; 10 nucleotides align to TRBD1. In germline, CDR1 is SGHRS, CDR2 YFSETQ. V gave up 5 bases and J gave up 6 bases; unmatched junction bases: 4. This CDR3 region has 14 residues. CDR3 in amino acids: CASSTGTGDEKLFF. CDR3 coding DNA: TGCGCCAGCAGTACCGGGACAGGGGATGAAAAACTGTTTTTT.

This chain uses TRBV9 with TRBJ1-6; D unclear. Germline values: CDR1 SGDLS, CDR2 YYNGEE. The germline V and J ends were trimmed by 0 bases and 9 bases, with 16 bases remaining between them. The CDR3 contains 16 residues. CDR3: CASSVEDPRVGSPLHF. The CDR3 DNA is TGTGCCAGCAGCGTAGAGGACCCTAGGGTTGGTTCACCCCTCCACTTT.

CDR3 sequence reads: CASSKEGGRAYEQYF. DNA of the CDR3: TGTGCCAGCAGCAAAGAAGGCGGGAGGGCCTACGAGCAGTACTTC. The gene calls are TRBV21-1 and TRBJ2-7; the listed D gene, TRBD2, was not tested against the DNA. TRBV21-1 is assigned pseudogene status. The CDR3 totals 15 residues.

The genes are TRBV5-1 and TRBJ2-1, with TRBD1 matching over 8 bases. The CDR3 is 15 residues long. V lost 0 bases and J lost 3; bases outside the gene matches: 2. Germline V gene data show CDR1 as SGHRS and CDR2 as YFSETQ. The CDR3 spells CASSLEGQDYNEQFF. CDR3 DNA sequence: TGCGCCAGCAGCTTGGAGGGACAGGACTACAATGAGCAGTTCTTC.

This clone occurred once. The chain combines TRBV5-1 with TRBJ1-6, with D unclear. The CDR3 extends over 14 amino acids. Germline CDR1 SGHRS, CDR2 YFSETQ. Trimming stripped 1 base from V and 6 bases from J, with 8 bases between. Here the CDR3 DNA reads TGCGCCAGCAGCTTGTCGGCGGGTAATTCACCCCTCCACTTT. It translates to CASSLSAGNSPLHF.

The chain uses TRBV10-2 and TRBJ2-5; D possibly uses TRBD1 or TRBD2 (6 bases each). CDR3 size: 14 residues. V lost 2 bases and J 5 bases, leaving 12 bases between the germline ends. Per the germline V gene, CDR1 is WSHSY and CDR2 is SAAADI. The CDR3 nucleotides are TGCGCCAGCAGTGAGGGGGGGCCGAGGGAGACCCAGTACTTC. Protein sequence: CASSEGGPRETQYF.

The rearrangement joins TRBV28 to TRBJ2-3, with D possibly being TRBD1 or TRBD2 (5 bases each). This CDR3 has 12 amino acids. Germline V lookup: CDR1 MDHEN, CDR2 SYDVKM. V was cut by 8 bases and J by 4 bases, with 10 bases left in between. The CDR3 coding sequence is TGTGCCAGCGGGGGAGCTTCAGATACGCAGTATTTT. Protein: CASGGASDTQYF.

This sequence joins TRBV11-3 and TRBJ2-3; TRBD2 matches at 10 bases. The CDR3 contains 17 residues. After removal of 1 base from V and 2 bases from J, the junction contained 6 bases not matched to a gene. Germline V gene lookup returns CDR1 SGHNT and CDR2 YENEEA. This chain's CDR3 is CASSLGSSGSSTDTQYF. In nucleotides, the CDR3 is TGTGCCAGCAGCTTAGGTTCTAGCGGGAGCTCCACAGATACGCAGTATTTT.

The chain has TRBV7-3 and TRBJ1-1, with a tentative D call TRBD1 (6 bases). In germline, CDR1 is SGHTA, CDR2 FQGTGA. The CDR3 has 14 amino acids. Trimming shortened V by 5 bases and J by 1 base, and 11 bases separated the two germline ends. Here the CDR3 DNA reads TGTGCCAGCAGCGCAGGGGCCTGGAACACTGAAGCTTTCTTT. Translating it yields CASSAGAWNTEAFF.

CDR3 sequence: CASSLAGGGEKLFF. The CDR3 nucleotides are TGTGCCAGCAGCTTGGCCGGGGGGGGCGAAAAACTGTTTTTT. This chain joins TRBV7-6 and TRBJ1-4, with D possibly TRBD1 on 6 matching bases. The V end lost 3 bases, the J end lost 8 bases, and 13 bases lay between the germline ends. This CDR3 has 14 residues. Germline V lookup: CDR1 SGHVS, CDR2 FNYEAQ.